The clone carrying this T cell receptor (beta chain) was detected many times. This sample is part of a study of Graves' ophthalmopathy and Graves' hyperthyroidism. The germline V gene has CDR1 SGDLS and CDR2 YYNGEE. This CDR3 has 16 amino acids. V was cut by 4 bases and J by 6 bases, with 22 bases left in between. TCR beta CDR3 amplification used RNA transcripts. The library came from an HTBI-primed first-round RT-PCR and a second-round multiplex PCR. A single record per CDR3 protein comes from TCRdb applying MiXCR to the multiplex PCR reads. The sample contains 450,000 to 600,000 distinct CDR3 sequences, about 40% of which appear only once.

This clonotype was obtained from an adult man with Graves' hyperthyroidism. What was sequenced was peripheral blood or thyroid tissue (not recorded which). The chain is built from TRBV9 and TRBJ1-2; possibly TRBD1 for D (5 bases). In DNA form, the CDR3 reads TGTGCCAGCAGCCCCCGACCTTACCGGGACCATGATGGCTACACCTTC. This gives the protein CASSPRPYRDHDGYTF.